The entry below gives a single T cell receptor (beta chain) sequence along with its context. Subsets obtained from CD4+ cells comprised CD45RA+ naive and CD45RA-negative memory cells. V lost 5 bases and J lost 3, with 14 bases in between. This CDR3 has 15 amino acids. In germline, CDR1 is LNHDA, CDR2 SQIVND (reference sequence). This entry is derived from a study of shared clonotypes between healthy human individuals. Some clones are missing from TCRdb's copy, which holds only in-frame ones; the method was immunoSEQ multiplex PCR. The sample has roughly 500,000 clones, 95% to 97% seen once. Sequenced: naive CD4+ T cells sorted from blood. Subset defined: CD45RA+ positively selected. This TCR derives from a woman aged 25 to 39 in good health. The V gene is TRBV19, the J gene TRBJ1-5; D may be TRBD1 (5 bases). The DNA for the CDR3 is TGTGCCAGTAGTCCCCTGGGGGGTCCCAATCAGCCCCAGCATTTT. Amino acid sequence: CASSPLGGPNQPQHF. Looking up the rest from reference TRBV19 and TRBJ1-5 gives the full variable domain: DGGITQSPKYLFRKEGQNVTLSCEQNLNHDAMYWYRQDPGQGLRLIYYSQIVNDFQKGDIAEGYSVSREKKESFPLTVTSAQKNPTAFYLCASSPLGGPNQPQHFGDGTRLSIL.